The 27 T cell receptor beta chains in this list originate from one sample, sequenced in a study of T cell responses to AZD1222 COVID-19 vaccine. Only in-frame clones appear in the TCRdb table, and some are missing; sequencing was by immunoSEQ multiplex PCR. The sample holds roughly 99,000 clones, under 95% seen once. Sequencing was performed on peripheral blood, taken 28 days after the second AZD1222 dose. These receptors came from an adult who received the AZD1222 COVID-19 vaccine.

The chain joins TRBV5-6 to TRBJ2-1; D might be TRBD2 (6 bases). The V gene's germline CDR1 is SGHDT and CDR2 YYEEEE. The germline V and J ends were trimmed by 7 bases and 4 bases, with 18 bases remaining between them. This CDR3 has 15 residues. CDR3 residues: CASSEPGVGYNEQFF. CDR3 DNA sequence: TGTGCCAGCTCCGAACCGGGGGTGGGTTACAATGAGCAGTTCTTC.

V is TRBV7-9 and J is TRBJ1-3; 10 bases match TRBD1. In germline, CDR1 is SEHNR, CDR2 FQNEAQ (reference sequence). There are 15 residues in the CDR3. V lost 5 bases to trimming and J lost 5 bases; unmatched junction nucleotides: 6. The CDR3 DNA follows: TGTGCCAGCAGCGTACCGGGACAGGGGAGAAACACCATATATTTT. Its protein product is CASSVPGQGRNTIYF.

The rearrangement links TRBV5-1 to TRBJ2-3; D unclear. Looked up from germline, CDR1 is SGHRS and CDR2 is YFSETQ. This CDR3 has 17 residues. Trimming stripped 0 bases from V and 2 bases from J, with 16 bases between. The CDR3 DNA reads TGCGCCAGCAGCTTGGTAGTTAGATTAGCAACCACAGATACGCAGTATTTT. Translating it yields CASSLVVRLATTDTQYF.

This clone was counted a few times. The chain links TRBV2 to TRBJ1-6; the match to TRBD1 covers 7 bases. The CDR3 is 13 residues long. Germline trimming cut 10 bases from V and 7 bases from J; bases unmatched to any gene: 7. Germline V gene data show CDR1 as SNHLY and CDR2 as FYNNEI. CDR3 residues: CATHRGQNSPLHF. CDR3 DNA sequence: TGTGCCACCCACAGGGGACAAAATTCACCCCTCCACTTT.

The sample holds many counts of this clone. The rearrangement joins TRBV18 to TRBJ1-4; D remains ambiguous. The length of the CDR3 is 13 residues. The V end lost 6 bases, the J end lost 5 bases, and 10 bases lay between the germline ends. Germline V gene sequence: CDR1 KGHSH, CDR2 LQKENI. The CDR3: CASSRQENEKLFF. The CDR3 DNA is TGTGCCAGCTCTCGCCAGGAGAATGAAAAACTGTTTTTT.

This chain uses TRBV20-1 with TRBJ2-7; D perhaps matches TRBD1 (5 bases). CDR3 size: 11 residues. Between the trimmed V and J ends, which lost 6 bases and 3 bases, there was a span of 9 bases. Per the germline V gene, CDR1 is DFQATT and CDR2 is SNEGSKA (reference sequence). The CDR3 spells CSANRFYEQYF. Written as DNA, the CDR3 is TGCAGTGCCAACAGGTTCTACGAGCAGTACTTC.

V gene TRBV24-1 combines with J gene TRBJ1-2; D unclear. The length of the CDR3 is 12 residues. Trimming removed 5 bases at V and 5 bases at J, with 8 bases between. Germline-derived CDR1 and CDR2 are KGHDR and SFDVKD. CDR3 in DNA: TGTGCCACCAGTGGAGGGTCATATGGCTACACCTTC. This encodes CATSGGSYGYTF.

The CDR3 protein is CASSLGVSGANVLTF. In DNA form, the CDR3 reads TGTGCCAGCAGCTTAGGGGTATCCGGGGCCAACGTCCTGACTTTC. The genes are TRBV7-9 and TRBJ2-6; no reliable D call. Trimming shortened V by 1 base and J by 4 bases, and 8 bases separated the two germline ends. Per the germline V gene, CDR1 is SEHNR and CDR2 is FQNEAQ (reference sequence). CDR3 length: 15 amino acids. The entire variable domain, with the rest obtained from reference TRBV7-9 and TRBJ2-6, is as follows: DTGVSQNPRHKITKRGQNVTFRCDPISEHNRLYWYRQTLGQGPEFLTYFQNEAQLEKSRLLSDRFSAERPKGSFSTLEIQRTEQGDSAMYLCASSLGVSGANVLTFGAGSRLTVL.

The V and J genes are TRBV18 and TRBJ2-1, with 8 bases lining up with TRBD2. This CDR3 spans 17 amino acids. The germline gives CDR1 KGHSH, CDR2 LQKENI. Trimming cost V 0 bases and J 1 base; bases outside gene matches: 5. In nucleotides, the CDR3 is TGTGCCAGCTCACCACCCCGGGAGGGCGGGTCCTACAATGAGCAGTTCTTC. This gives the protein CASSPPREGGSYNEQFF.

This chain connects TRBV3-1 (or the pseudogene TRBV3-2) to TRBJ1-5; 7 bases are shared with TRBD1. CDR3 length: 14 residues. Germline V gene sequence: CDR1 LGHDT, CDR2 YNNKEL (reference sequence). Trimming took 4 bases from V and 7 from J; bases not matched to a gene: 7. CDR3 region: CASSPRQGDQPQHF. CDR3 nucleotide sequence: TGTGCCAGCAGCCCACGACAGGGTGACCAGCCCCAGCATTTT.

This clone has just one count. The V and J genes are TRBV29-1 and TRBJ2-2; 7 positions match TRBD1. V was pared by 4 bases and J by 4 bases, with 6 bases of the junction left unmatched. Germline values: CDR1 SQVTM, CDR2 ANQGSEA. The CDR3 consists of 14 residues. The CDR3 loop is CSVASGTVTGELFF. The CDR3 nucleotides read TGCAGCGTTGCCTCAGGGACAGTCACCGGGGAGCTGTTTTTT.

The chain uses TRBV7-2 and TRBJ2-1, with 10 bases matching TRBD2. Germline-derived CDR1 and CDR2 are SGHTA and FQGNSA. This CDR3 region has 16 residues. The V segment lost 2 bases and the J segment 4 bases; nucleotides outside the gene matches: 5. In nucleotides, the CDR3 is TGTGCCAGCAGCTTAATAGGGACTAGCGTTTACAATGAGCAGTTCTTC. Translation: CASSLIGTSVYNEQFF.

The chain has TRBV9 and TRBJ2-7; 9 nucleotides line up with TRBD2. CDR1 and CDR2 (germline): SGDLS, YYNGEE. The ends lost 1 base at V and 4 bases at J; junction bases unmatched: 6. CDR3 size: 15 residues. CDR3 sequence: CASSVNPGLAYEQYF. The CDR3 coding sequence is TGTGCCAGCAGCGTAAATCCGGGACTAGCTTACGAGCAGTACTTC.

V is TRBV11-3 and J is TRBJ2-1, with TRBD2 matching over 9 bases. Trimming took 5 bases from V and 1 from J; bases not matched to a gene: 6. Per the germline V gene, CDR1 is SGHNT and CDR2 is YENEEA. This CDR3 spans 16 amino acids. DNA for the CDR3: TGTGCCAGCAGCCATGGACTAGCGAGTTCCTACAATGAGCAGTTCTTC. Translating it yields CASSHGLASSYNEQFF.

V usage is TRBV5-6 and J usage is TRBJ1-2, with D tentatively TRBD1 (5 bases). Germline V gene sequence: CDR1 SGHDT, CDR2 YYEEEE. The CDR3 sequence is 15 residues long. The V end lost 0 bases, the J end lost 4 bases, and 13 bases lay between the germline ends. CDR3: CASSLEGGEGYGYTF. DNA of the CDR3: TGTGCCAGCAGCTTGGAAGGAGGGGAGGGCTATGGCTACACCTTC.

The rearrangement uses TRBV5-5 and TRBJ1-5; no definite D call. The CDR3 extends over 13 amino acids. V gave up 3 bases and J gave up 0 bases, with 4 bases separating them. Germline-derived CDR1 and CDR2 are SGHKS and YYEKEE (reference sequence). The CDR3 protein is CASSSYSNQPQHF. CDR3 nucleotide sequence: TGTGCCAGCAGCTCCTATAGCAATCAGCCCCAGCATTTT.

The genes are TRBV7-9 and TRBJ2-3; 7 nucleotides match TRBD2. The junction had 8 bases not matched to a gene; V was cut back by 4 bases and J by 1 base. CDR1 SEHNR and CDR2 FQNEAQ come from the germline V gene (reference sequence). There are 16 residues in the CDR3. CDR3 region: CASSYPRSGGTDTQYF. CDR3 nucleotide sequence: TGTGCCAGCAGCTACCCCCGGAGCGGGGGCACAGATACGCAGTATTTT.

The CDR3 sequence: CAIREYNEQFF. CDR3 in DNA: TGTGCCATCAGGGAATACAATGAGCAGTTCTTC. V and J are TRBV10-3 and TRBJ2-1; no firm D call. The V gene's germline CDR1 is ENHRY and CDR2 SYGVKD. The CDR3 is 11 residues long. Trimming took off 6 bases at V and 4 bases at J, with 4 bases between the two ends.

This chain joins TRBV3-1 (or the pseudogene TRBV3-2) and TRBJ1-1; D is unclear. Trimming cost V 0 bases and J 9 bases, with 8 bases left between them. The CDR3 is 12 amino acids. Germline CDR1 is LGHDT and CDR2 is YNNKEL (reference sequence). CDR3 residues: CASSQDVQKAFF. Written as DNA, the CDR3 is TGTGCCAGCAGCCAAGACGTCCAGAAAGCTTTCTTT.

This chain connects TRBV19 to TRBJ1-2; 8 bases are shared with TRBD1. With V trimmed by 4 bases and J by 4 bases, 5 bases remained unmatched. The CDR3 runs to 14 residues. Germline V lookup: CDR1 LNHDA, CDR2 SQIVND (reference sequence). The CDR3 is CASSTGDRSYGYTF. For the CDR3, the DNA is TGTGCCAGTAGTACCGGGGACAGGTCCTATGGCTACACCTTC.

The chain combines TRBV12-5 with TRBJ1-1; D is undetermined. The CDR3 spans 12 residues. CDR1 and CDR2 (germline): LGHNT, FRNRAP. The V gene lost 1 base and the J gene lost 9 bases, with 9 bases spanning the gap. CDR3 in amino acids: CASGLGTAKAFF. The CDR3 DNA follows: TGTGCTAGTGGTTTGGGGACCGCTAAAGCTTTCTTT.

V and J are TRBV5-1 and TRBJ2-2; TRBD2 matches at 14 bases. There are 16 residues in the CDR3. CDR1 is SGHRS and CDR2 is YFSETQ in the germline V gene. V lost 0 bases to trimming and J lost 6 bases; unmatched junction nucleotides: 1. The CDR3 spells CASSLETSGGAGELFF. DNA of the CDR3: TGCGCCAGCAGCTTGGAGACTAGCGGGGGGGCCGGGGAGCTGTTTTTT. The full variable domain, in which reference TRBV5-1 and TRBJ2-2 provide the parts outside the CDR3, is KAGVTQTPRYLIKTRGQQVTLSCSPISGHRSVSWYQQTPGQGLQFLFEYFSETQRNKGNFPGRFSGRQFSNSRSEMNVSTLELGDSALYLCASSLETSGGAGELFFGEGSRLTVL.

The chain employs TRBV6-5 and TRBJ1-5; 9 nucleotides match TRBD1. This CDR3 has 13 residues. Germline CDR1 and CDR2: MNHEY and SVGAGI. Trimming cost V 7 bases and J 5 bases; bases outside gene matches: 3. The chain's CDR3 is CASKDRGDQPQHF. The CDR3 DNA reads TGTGCCAGCAAGGACAGGGGCGATCAGCCCCAGCATTTT.

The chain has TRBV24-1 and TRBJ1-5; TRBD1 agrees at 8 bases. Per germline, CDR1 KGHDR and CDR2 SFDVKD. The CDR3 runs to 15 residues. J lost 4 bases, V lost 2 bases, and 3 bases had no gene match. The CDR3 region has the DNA TGTGCCACCAGTGATTCAGGGGGCTTGAATCAGCCCCAGCATTTT. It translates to CATSDSGGLNQPQHF.

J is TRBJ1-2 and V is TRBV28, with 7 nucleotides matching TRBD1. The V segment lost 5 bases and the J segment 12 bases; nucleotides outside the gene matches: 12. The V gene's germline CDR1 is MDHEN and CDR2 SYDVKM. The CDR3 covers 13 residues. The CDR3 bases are TGTGCCAGCAGTATCACCGGACAGGCCGACGACACCTTC. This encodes CASSITGQADDTF.

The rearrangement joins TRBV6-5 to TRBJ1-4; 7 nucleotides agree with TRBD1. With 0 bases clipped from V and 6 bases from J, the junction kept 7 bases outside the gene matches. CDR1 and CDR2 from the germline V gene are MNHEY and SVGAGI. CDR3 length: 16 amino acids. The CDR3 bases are TGTGCCAGCAGTTACTCCACAGGGGAGCGAGATGAAAAACTGTTTTTT. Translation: CASSYSTGERDEKLFF.

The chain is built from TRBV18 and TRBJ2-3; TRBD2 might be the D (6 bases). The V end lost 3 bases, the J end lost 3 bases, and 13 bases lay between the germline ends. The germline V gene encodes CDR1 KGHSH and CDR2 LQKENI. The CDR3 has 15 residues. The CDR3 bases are TGTGCCAGCTCACCGGTTTCCGGGAGTACAGATACGCAGTATTTT. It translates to CASSPVSGSTDTQYF.